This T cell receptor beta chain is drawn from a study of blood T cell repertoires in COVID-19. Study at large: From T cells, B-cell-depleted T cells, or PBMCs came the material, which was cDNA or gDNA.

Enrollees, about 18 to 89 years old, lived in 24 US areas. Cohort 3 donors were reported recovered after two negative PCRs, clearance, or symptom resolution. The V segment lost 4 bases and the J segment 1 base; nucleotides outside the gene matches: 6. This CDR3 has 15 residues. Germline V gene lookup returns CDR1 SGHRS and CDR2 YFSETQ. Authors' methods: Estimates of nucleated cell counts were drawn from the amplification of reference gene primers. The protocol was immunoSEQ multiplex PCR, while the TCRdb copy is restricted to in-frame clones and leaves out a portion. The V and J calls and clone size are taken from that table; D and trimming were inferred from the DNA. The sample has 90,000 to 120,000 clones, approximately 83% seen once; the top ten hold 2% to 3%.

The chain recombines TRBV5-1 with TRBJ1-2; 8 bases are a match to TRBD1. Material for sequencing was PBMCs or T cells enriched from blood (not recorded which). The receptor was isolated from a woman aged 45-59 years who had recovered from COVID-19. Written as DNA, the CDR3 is TGCGCCAGCAGCGAACAGGGGGGCTATAACTATGGCTACACCTTC. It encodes CASSEQGGYNYGYTF.